The table lists the clone carrying this T cell receptor (beta chain) with many counts. Its antigen is currently unknown. The authors amplified TCR beta CDR3 regions from RNA transcripts. HTBI primers primed a first-round RT-PCR, and a second-round multiplex PCR followed. MiXCR, run by TCRdb on the multiplex PCR reads, gives a single entry per CDR3 protein. The sample includes around 1,000,000 distinct CDR3 sequences, less than 45% of them seen just once. The data are from a study of Graves' ophthalmopathy and Graves' hyperthyroidism. Broader study findings: Sensitivity of roughly 88% and specificity of roughly 80% were achieved when a 13-signature model separated ophthalmopathy from stable hyperthyroidism.

Sequencing was done on a sample of peripheral blood or thyroid tissue (not recorded which). The clonotype originates from an adult man with Graves' hyperthyroidism.

The CDR3 region has the DNA TGCAGTGCCTATCCCGCGGGGCGCAATTCACCCCTCCACTTT. It codes for CSAYPAGRNSPLHF. The chain is built from TRBV20-1 and TRBJ1-6, with D possibly TRBD1 on 5 matching bases. CDR1 and CDR2 from the germline V gene are DFQATT and SNEGSKA (reference sequence). This CDR3 is built from 14 residues. The V and J ends lost 6 bases and 7 bases respectively, with 16 bases between them.